The text below deals with one TCR beta chain. This specimen comes from a study of blood T cell repertoires in COVID-19. Study background: Sites in the United States, Italy and Spain provided acute and convalescent COVID-19 samples. Sources were T cells, B-cell-depleted T cells, or PBMCs; the material itself was cDNA or gDNA.

With 3 bases removed from V and 4 bases from J, the gap between germline ends came to 10 bases. The CDR3 is 15 amino acids. The germline V gene encodes CDR1 SGHAT and CDR2 FQNNGV. The protocol was immunoSEQ multiplex PCR, while the TCRdb copy is restricted to in-frame clones and leaves out a portion. The sample holds 150,000 to 200,000 clones; about nine tenths are singletons and the top ten take around 7%. The receptor comes from a middle-aged man with acute or convalescent COVID-19. The rearrangement uses TRBV11-2 and TRBJ1-6, with D maybe TRBD1 (5 bases). Sequencing was performed on peripheral blood. This CDR3 reads CASSFGGRYNSPLHF. In nucleotides, the CDR3 is TGTGCCAGCAGCTTCGGGGGAAGGTATAATTCACCCCTCCACTTT.